The text below deals with one T cell receptor beta chain. Its cognate antigen is unknown. The source of the sample is a study of T cell responses to AZD1222 COVID-19 vaccine. Study-level results: White British ancestry dominated among donors, who included more females, and clonal diversity was possibly underestimated. Reportedly, nearly half of unique spike TCRs recognized epitopes outside B.1.351/B.1.1.7 mutations.

TCRdb keeps only in-frame clones here, not all; method: immunoSEQ multiplex PCR. The data contain some 150,000 clones, 75% to 95% of them singletons. Here the sequenced sample was peripheral blood, taken 28 days after the second AZD1222 dose. The receptor's source is an adult who received the AZD1222 COVID-19 vaccine.

The chain's CDR3 is CASSPNTNTEAFF. DNA of the CDR3: TGTGCCAGCTCACCAAATACTAACACTGAAGCTTTCTTT. This sequence joins TRBV18 and TRBJ1-1; no firm D call. V lost 2 bases and J 2 bases, leaving 6 bases between the germline ends. This CDR3 has 13 residues. Per germline, CDR1 KGHSH and CDR2 LQKENI.